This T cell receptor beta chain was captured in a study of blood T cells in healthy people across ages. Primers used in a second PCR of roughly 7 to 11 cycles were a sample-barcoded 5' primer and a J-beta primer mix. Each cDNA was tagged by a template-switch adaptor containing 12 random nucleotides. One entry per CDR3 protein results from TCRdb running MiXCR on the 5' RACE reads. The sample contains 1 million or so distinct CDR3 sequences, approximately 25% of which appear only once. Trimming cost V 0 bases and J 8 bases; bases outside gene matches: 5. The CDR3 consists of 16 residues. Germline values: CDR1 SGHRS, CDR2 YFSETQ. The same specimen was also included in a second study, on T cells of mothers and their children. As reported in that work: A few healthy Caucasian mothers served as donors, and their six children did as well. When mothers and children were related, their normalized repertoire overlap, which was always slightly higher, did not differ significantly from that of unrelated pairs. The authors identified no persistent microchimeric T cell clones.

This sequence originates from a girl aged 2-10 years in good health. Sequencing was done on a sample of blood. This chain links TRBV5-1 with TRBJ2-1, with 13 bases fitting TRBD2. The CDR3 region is CASSLVTSGRDYEQFF. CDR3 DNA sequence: TGCGCCAGCAGCTTGGTTACTAGCGGGAGGGATTATGAGCAGTTCTTC.